These 27 T cell receptor beta chains were all obtained from the same sample, sequenced in a study of blood T cell repertoires in COVID-19 (dated by TCRdb to the early 2020s). The library came from the immunoSEQ multiplex PCR assay. TCRdb took this table from immuneACCESS and kept in-frame rearrangements with V and J called. Such tables lack part of the clones; where checked against another copy, unresolved V genes explain under half of the gap, and the rest is unexplained. In all, the sample holds 100,000 to 150,000 clones, and approximately 85% of those were seen once. The ten largest clones represent around 3% of the sample. Input material: peripheral blood. The receptors here all came from a woman of 80 years or more with COVID-19, enrolled during active disease.

The CDR3 DNA is TGCGCCAGCAGCGGTGGACTTGTTTTGGTCACAGATACGCAGTATTTT. This sequence encodes CASSGGLVLVTDTQYF. This rearrangement joins TRBV5-1 to TRBJ2-3, with D perhaps matching TRBD2 (5 bases). Germline V gene data show CDR1 as SGHRS and CDR2 as YFSETQ. The V end was cut by 4 bases, the J end by 2 bases, with 17 bases between. The CDR3 extends over 16 amino acids. The full variable domain, with the rest looked up from reference TRBV5-1 and TRBJ2-3, is KAGVTQTPRYLIKTRGQQVTLSCSPISGHRSVSWYQQTPGQGLQFLFEYFSETQRNKGNFPGRFSGRQFSNSRSEMNVSTLELGDSALYLCASSGGLVLVTDTQYFGPGTRLTVL.

The chain is built from TRBV18 and TRBJ2-5, with TRBD1 matching 9 bases. J gave up 4 bases and V 5 bases, and 8 bases lay outside the gene matches. The CDR3 runs 15 residues. CDR1 and CDR2 (germline): KGHSH, LQKENI. The CDR3 nucleotides are TGTGCCAGCTCATACCGCACAGGGGGCGGAGAGACCCAGTACTTC. Amino acid sequence: CASSYRTGGGETQYF.

The chain has TRBV7-6 and TRBJ2-3, with D perhaps TRBD2 (6 bases). The V end was cut by 1 base, the J end by 0 bases, with 17 bases between. The CDR3 runs to 18 residues. Per the germline V gene, CDR1 is SGHVS and CDR2 is FNYEAQ. In DNA form, the CDR3 reads TGTGCCAGCAGCTTAGGTGTAGGGAGGCGAACTAGCACAGATACGCAGTATTTT. Translation: CASSLGVGRRTSTDTQYF.

The rearrangement links TRBV4-3 to TRBJ2-1, with a tentative D call TRBD2 (6 bases). CDR1 LGHNA and CDR2 YSLEER come from the germline V gene. V lost 1 base and J lost 8, with 12 bases in between. The CDR3 runs to 14 residues. In nucleotides, the CDR3 is TGCGCCAGCAGCCAAGTCGGGGGTGTCGATGAGCAGTTCTTC. Translated, it gives CASSQVGGVDEQFF.

The rearrangement links TRBV19 to TRBJ2-5; 12 bases agree with TRBD2. The CDR3 has 16 amino acids. Losses at the gene ends were 6 bases for V and 0 bases for J; bases not matched to a gene: 5. Per germline, CDR1 LNHDA and CDR2 SQIVND (reference sequence). In nucleotides, the CDR3 is TGTGCCAGTAGCGGCAGACTAGCGGGAGACCAAGAGACCCAGTACTTC. Amino acid sequence: CASSGRLAGDQETQYF.

The chain couples TRBV19 to TRBJ1-1; D is ambiguous. Trimming shortened V by 7 bases and J by 2 bases, and 14 bases separated the two germline ends. The germline V gene has CDR1 LNHDA and CDR2 SQIVND (reference sequence). The CDR3 runs 14 residues. The CDR3 nucleotides are TGTGCCAGTACCTCATCGGGTTTCAACACTGAAGCTTTCTTT. Translation gives CASTSSGFNTEAFF. Full variable domain (remainder filled in from reference TRBV19 and TRBJ1-1): DGGITQSPKYLFRKEGQNVTLSCEQNLNHDAMYWYRQDPGQGLRLIYYSQIVNDFQKGDIAEGYSVSREKKESFPLTVTSAQKNPTAFYLCASTSSGFNTEAFFGQGTRLTVV.

The CDR3 sequence is CASSQWGTSGKNEQFF. CDR3 bases: TGCGCCAGCAGCCAATGGGGGACTAGCGGGAAAAATGAGCAGTTCTTC. This chain joins TRBV4-3 and TRBJ2-1; 13 nucleotides agree with TRBD2. The CDR3 sequence is 16 residues long. The ends lost 2 bases at V and 7 bases at J; junction bases unmatched: 5. CDR1 and CDR2 (germline): LGHNA, YSLEER.

This chain connects TRBV20-1 to TRBJ1-2; 7 bases line up with TRBD1. Germline-derived CDR1 and CDR2 are DFQATT and SNEGSKA (reference sequence). V lost 3 bases, J lost 6 bases, and 4 bases stayed unmatched. The CDR3 sequence is 12 residues long. The CDR3 loop is CSASRQGHGYTF. The CDR3 DNA follows: TGCAGTGCTAGTAGACAGGGCCATGGCTACACCTTC.

The V call is TRBV3-1 (or the pseudogene TRBV3-2), the J call TRBJ1-1; 7 nucleotides agree with TRBD1. The length of the CDR3 is 14 residues. CDR1 and CDR2 from the germline V gene are LGHDT and YNNKEL (reference sequence). J lost 6 bases, V lost 1 base, and 5 bases had no gene match. Written as DNA, the CDR3 is TGTGCCAGCAGCCAAGCAGGGACAGCGTCTGAAGCTTTCTTT. This sequence encodes CASSQAGTASEAFF.

V usage is TRBV5-1 and J usage is TRBJ1-1, with 7 bases that match TRBD1. This CDR3 has 13 residues. The germline V gene has CDR1 SGHRS and CDR2 YFSETQ. V dropped 4 bases and J dropped 7; count of bases not matched to a gene: 7. The CDR3 DNA reads TGCGCCAGCAGCCGAGGACAGGCCCTTGAAGCTTTCTTT. It translates to CASSRGQALEAFF.

The chain carries TRBV7-2 and TRBJ2-7, with D uncertain. CDR1 is SGHTA and CDR2 is FQGNSA in the germline V gene. The CDR3 sequence is 13 residues long. Trimming stripped 3 bases from V and 2 bases from J, with 8 bases between. The CDR3 here is CASSFGITYEQYF. The CDR3 DNA reads as TGTGCCAGCAGCTTCGGTATCACCTACGAGCAGTACTTC.

This chain connects TRBV5-1 to TRBJ2-2; 7 nucleotides align to TRBD2. V lost 6 bases to trimming and J lost 4 bases; unmatched junction nucleotides: 3. The CDR3 extends over 13 amino acids. CDR1 SGHRS and CDR2 YFSETQ come from the germline V gene. Here the CDR3 reads CASNPSGTGELFF. The DNA of the CDR3 is TGCGCCAGCAACCCTAGCGGCACCGGGGAGCTGTTTTTT.

This clone has just a few counts. The CDR3 bases are TGTGCCAGTAGCCAAGGGGAAGAGCAGTACTTC. It specifies CASSQGEEQYF. This chain connects TRBV18 to TRBJ2-7; perhaps TRBD1 as D (5 bases). Germline V CDR1 and CDR2: KGHSH, LQKENI. V lost 9 bases and J lost 7, with 13 bases in between. The CDR3 has 11 amino acids.

J is TRBJ1-3 and V is TRBV4-2; 9 bases map to TRBD2. Near its end, the DNA agrees better with TRBJ2-2, so the J call may be wrong. The CDR3 has 15 residues. CDR1 is LGHNA and CDR2 is YNFKEQ in the germline V gene. Written as DNA, the CDR3 is TGTGCCAGCAGCCAAGTAGAGCGGGAGGCCGGGGAGCTGTTTTTT. It yields the protein CASSQVEREAGELFF.

V and J are TRBV7-2 and TRBJ2-5; no clear D gene. Trimming removed 2 bases from V and 3 bases from J, with 7 bases in between. Per the germline V gene, CDR1 is SGHTA and CDR2 is FQGNSA. The CDR3 contains 13 residues. CDR3 sequence reads: CASSLNSKETQYF. The DNA for the CDR3 is TGTGCCAGCAGCTTAAACAGCAAAGAGACCCAGTACTTC.

This sequence joins TRBV28 and TRBJ2-3; D may be TRBD2 (5 bases). V dropped 5 bases and J dropped 2 bases, with 11 bases sitting between them. This CDR3 is built from 14 residues. Germline CDR1 and CDR2: MDHEN and SYDVKM. CDR3 region: CASSPPDSTDTQYF. CDR3 in DNA: TGTGCCAGCAGTCCCCCGGACTCCACAGATACGCAGTATTTT.

This clone was seen just once. The J gene is TRBJ1-4, the V gene TRBV28; 9 bases agree with TRBD1. The CDR3 is 14 residues long. CDR1 is MDHEN and CDR2 is SYDVKM in the germline V gene. J lost 8 bases, V lost 5 bases, and 6 bases had no gene match. CDR3 protein: CASSLPGTGEKLFF. The CDR3 DNA reads TGTGCCAGCAGTCTCCCGGGGACAGGGGAAAAACTGTTTTTT.

The CDR3 DNA follows: TGTGCCAGCAGTATTTCCCCCCGACTAGCGGGAGGGTACAATGAGCAGTTCTTC. Its protein product is CASSISPRLAGGYNEQFF. V gene TRBV25-1 combines with J gene TRBJ2-1, with 14 bases lining up with TRBD2. This CDR3 contains 18 residues. From germline, CDR1 is MGHDK and CDR2 SYGVNS. The J segment lost 4 bases and the V segment lost 5 bases, leaving 10 bases of the junction unmatched.

A few counts support this clone. CDR3 nucleotides: TGTGCCAGTGGTCGGACAGGCTCTAATGAAAAACTGTTTTTT. It specifies CASGRTGSNEKLFF. The V and J genes are TRBV5-6 and TRBJ1-4; TRBD1 agrees at 7 bases. The CDR3 sequence is 14 residues long. Trimming cost V 8 bases and J 3 bases; bases outside gene matches: 7. CDR1 is SGHDT and CDR2 is YYEEEE in the germline V gene.

A single count supports this clone. A much larger clone lies a single base off, so this may be a read error. The J gene is TRBJ1-5, the V gene TRBV28; D not resolved. Germline V CDR1 and CDR2: MDHEN, SYDVKM. Deletions cut 5 bases from V and 4 bases from J, with 3 bases between. This CDR3 is 11 amino acids long. CDR3 nucleotide sequence: TGTGCCAGCAGTACTAATCAGCCCCAGCATTTT. Translation gives CASSTNQPQHF.

This clone has just one count. This chain uses TRBV7-2 with TRBJ2-1; TRBD1 is a possible D gene (6 bases). The CDR3 totals 13 residues. The ends were cut back, 5 bases at V and 5 bases at J, with 10 bases in the middle. Germline loops: CDR1 SGHTA, CDR2 FQGNSA. For the CDR3, the DNA is TGTGCCAGCAGCCGTACAGGGAACAATGAGCAGTTCTTC. This translates into CASSRTGNNEQFF.

With regard to this clone: At the DNA level, this CDR3 is encoded by other sequences in the same sample as well. The chain carries TRBV7-3 and TRBJ2-3; tentative D call: TRBD2 (5 bases). Trimming removed 5 bases from V and 2 bases from J, with 14 bases in between. Germline assignment: CDR1 SGHTA and CDR2 FQGTGA. The CDR3 contains 15 residues. Written as DNA, the CDR3 is TGTGCCAGCAGCCTGACCCGGGATGACACAGATACGCAGTATTTT. It translates to CASSLTRDDTDTQYF.

The chain combines TRBV28 with TRBJ1-3; weak D call: TRBD1 (5 bases). The ends were cut back, 3 bases at V and 6 bases at J, with 15 bases in the middle. CDR1 and CDR2 (germline): MDHEN, SYDVKM. The CDR3 is 15 residues long. This CDR3 is CASSLGGRQLNTIYF. In nucleotides, the CDR3 is TGTGCCAGCAGTTTGGGGGGAAGGCAATTAAACACCATATATTTT.

The rearrangement joins TRBV7-2 to TRBJ1-5; D not resolved. CDR3 length equals 19 residues. Germline CDR1 is SGHTA and CDR2 is FQGNSA. With 4 bases removed from V and 7 bases from J, the gap between germline ends came to 29 bases. The CDR3 DNA follows: TGTGCCAGCAGCTCTCAACCGACCGGACGGAGGAGCAGTGGACAGCCCCAGCATTTT. Residues: CASSSQPTGRRSSGQPQHF.

About this clone: Other DNA sequences in this sample translate to the same CDR3. This chain uses TRBV7-2 with TRBJ2-5; TRBD2 might be the D (5 bases). Germline CDR1 is SGHTA and CDR2 is FQGNSA. Trimming removed 4 bases at V and 4 bases at J, with 10 bases between. This CDR3 region has 13 residues. CDR3: CASSSRVPETQYF. The CDR3 nucleotides read TGTGCCAGCAGCTCGAGGGTGCCAGAGACCCAGTACTTC.

V and J are TRBV28 and TRBJ2-2; no reliable D call. The CDR3 length is 12 residues. Trimming took 3 bases from V and 8 from J, leaving 7 bases between them. Germline loops: CDR1 MDHEN, CDR2 SYDVKM. The CDR3 region is CASSLSQGELFF. CDR3 nucleotides: TGTGCCAGCAGTTTGTCACAGGGGGAGCTGTTTTTT. Complete variable domain (other parts from reference TRBV28 and TRBJ2-2): DVKVTQSSRYLVKRTGEKVFLECVQDMDHENMFWYRQDPGLGLRLIYFSYDVKMKEKGDIPEGYSVSREKKERFSLILESASTNQTSMYLCASSLSQGELFFGEGSRLTVL.

This clone was counted between two and nine times. The chain links TRBV5-1 to TRBJ1-2; maybe TRBD1 (5 bases). Trimming took 1 base from V and 7 from J, leaving 14 bases between them. Germline CDR1 and CDR2: SGHRS and YFSETQ. The CDR3 loop spans 14 amino acids. The CDR3 protein is CASSLIGQGLGYTF. CDR3 nucleotide sequence: TGCGCCAGCAGCTTGATAGGGCAGGGTCTTGGCTACACCTTC. The variable domain in full, with the rest retrieved from reference TRBV5-1 and TRBJ1-2, is KAGVTQTPRYLIKTRGQQVTLSCSPISGHRSVSWYQQTPGQGLQFLFEYFSETQRNKGNFPGRFSGRQFSNSRSEMNVSTLELGDSALYLCASSLIGQGLGYTFGSGTRLTVV.